One sample yielded the 32 T cell receptor beta chains listed below, sequenced in a study of blood T cell repertoires in COVID-19 (dated by TCRdb to about 2020). Library construction relied on the immunoSEQ multiplex PCR assay. The clones in this table, taken by TCRdb from immuneACCESS, are in-frame only. Not every clone is retained; where verified, under half of the shortfall comes from an unresolved V gene, and the cause of the rest is unknown. Counted in this sample were fewer than 350,000 clones; around 81% of them appeared once. Of the sample, about 2.9% falls within the top ten clones. Sequencing used peripheral blood. These receptors all stem from a woman aged 55-69 years with active or convalescent COVID-19.

This clone was seen once. This chain links TRBV4-2 with TRBJ2-5; 11 nucleotides line up with TRBD2. This CDR3 spans 17 amino acids. Trimming at V came to 3 bases and at J to 4 bases, leaving 10 bases not matched to a gene. The germline V gene has CDR1 LGHNA and CDR2 YNFKEQ. The CDR3 spells CASSHGGSGGVLETQYF. CDR3 nucleotides: TGTGCCAGCAGCCATGGGGGTAGCGGGGGGGTCTTAGAGACCCAGTACTTC.

The table lists this clone with a count of one. The V call is TRBV5-5, the J call TRBJ2-5; maybe TRBD2 (7 bases). Germline V gene data show CDR1 as SGHKS and CDR2 as YYEKEE (reference sequence). The CDR3 is made up of 16 amino acids. Trimming removed 4 bases at V and 2 bases at J, with 18 bases between. The CDR3 DNA sequence: TGTGCCAGCAGCAACCTCCGGGGAGGGGGGCAAGAGACCCAGTACTTC. This encodes CASSNLRGGGQETQYF. The complete variable domain, with remaining parts taken from reference TRBV5-5 and TRBJ2-5, reads DAGVTQSPTHLIKTRGQQVTLRCSPISGHKSVSWYQQVLGQGPQFIFQYYEKEERGRGNFPDRFSARQFPNYSSELNVNALLLGDSALYLCASSNLRGGGQETQYFGPGTRLLVL.

This chain uses TRBV5-8 with TRBJ2-3, with 8 bases aligning to TRBD2. The germline CDR1 and CDR2 sequences are SGHTS and YDEGEE. V dropped 5 bases and J dropped 2; count of bases not matched to a gene: 4. The CDR3 covers 14 residues. The CDR3 DNA sequence: TGTGCCAGCAGGGTAGCGGGATACACAGATACGCAGTATTTT. This translates into CASRVAGYTDTQYF.

The chain recombines TRBV5-6 with TRBJ1-5; TRBD1 is a possible D gene (6 bases). The CDR3 length is 13 residues. Per germline, CDR1 SGHDT and CDR2 YYEEEE. Deletions cut 0 bases from V and 13 bases from J, with 14 bases between. The CDR3 here is CASSLAATGPQHF. Here the CDR3 DNA reads TGTGCCAGCAGCTTGGCGGCGACAGGTCCGCAGCATTTT.

The V gene is TRBV10-3, the J gene TRBJ2-3; 11 bases map to TRBD2. Germline V gene lookup returns CDR1 ENHRY and CDR2 SYGVKD. The V segment lost 1 base and the J segment 4 bases; nucleotides outside the gene matches: 4. This CDR3 has 16 residues. The CDR3 DNA is TGTGCCATCAGTGAGTACCTAGCGGGGGGATCAGATACGCAGTATTTT. Translation gives CAISEYLAGGSDTQYF.

The rearrangement links TRBV6-4 to TRBJ2-1; TRBD2 matches at 9 bases. With V trimmed by 6 bases and J by 5 bases, 8 bases remained unmatched. This CDR3 has 15 residues. The V gene's germline CDR1 is MRHNA and CDR2 SNTAGT. Written as DNA, the CDR3 is TGTGCCAGCAGCCTAGAGCGGGGGGCGAACAATGAGCAGTTCTTC. Translation gives CASSLERGANNEQFF.

The chain recombines TRBV7-8 with TRBJ1-5; D is possibly TRBD1 (6 bases). Trimming left V 7 bases short and J 3 bases short, with 16 bases between. The germline gives CDR1 SGHVS, CDR2 FQNEAQ. This CDR3 contains 15 residues. CDR3 sequence: CASTKVRGDNQPQHF. Here the CDR3 DNA reads TGTGCCAGCACCAAAGTCAGGGGCGACAATCAGCCCCAGCATTTT.

This sequence joins TRBV11-3 and TRBJ2-3, with D maybe TRBD2 (6 bases). V lost 2 bases to trimming and J lost 2 bases, with 11 bases between them. The CDR3 runs to 15 residues. Germline CDR1 reads SGHNT; CDR2 reads YENEEA. The CDR3 is CASSLSWGDTDTQYF. The CDR3 DNA reads as TGTGCCAGCAGCTTATCCTGGGGGGACACAGATACGCAGTATTTT. The entire variable domain, with the rest obtained from reference TRBV11-3 and TRBJ2-3, is as follows: EAGVVQSPRYKIIEKKQPVAFWCNPISGHNTLYWYLQNLGQGPELLIRYENEEAVDDSQLPKDRFSAERLKGVDSTLKIQPAELGDSAVYLCASSLSWGDTDTQYFGPGTRLTVL.

V is TRBV7-9 and J is TRBJ2-5; TRBD2 aligns across 8 bases. The CDR3 has 17 residues. V shed 5 bases, J shed 1 base, and the junction held 12 bases outside the gene matches. Germline lookup yields CDR1 SEHNR and CDR2 FQNEAQ (reference sequence). The CDR3 sequence is CASSPMGGGRLQETQYF. The CDR3 DNA is TGTGCCAGCAGCCCCATGGGCGGGGGGCGCCTCCAAGAGACCCAGTACTTC.

This clone was recorded a few times. J is TRBJ1-1 and V is TRBV6-5; 7 bases are shared with TRBD1. The germline V gene has CDR1 MNHEY and CDR2 SVGAGI. Trimming removed 0 bases from V and 3 bases from J; junction bases left unmatched: 7. CDR3 length: 16 amino acids. The CDR3 DNA reads as TGTGCCAGCAGTTACTCGATAAGGGGGCAGGACACTGAAGCTTTCTTT. It codes for CASSYSIRGQDTEAFF.

The V and J genes are TRBV3-1 (or the pseudogene TRBV3-2) and TRBJ1-1; D may be TRBD1 (6 bases). Trimming cost V 3 bases and J 0 bases, with 20 bases left between them. The length of the CDR3 is 18 residues. The germline gives CDR1 LGHDT, CDR2 YNNKEL (reference sequence). The CDR3 DNA reads as TGTGCCAGCAGCCAGACTATTGGGGTGACAGGTATGAACACTGAAGCTTTCTTT. Translation gives CASSQTIGVTGMNTEAFF.

The rearrangement joins TRBV11-2 to TRBJ1-4, with D possibly TRBD1 on 5 matching bases. The CDR3 has 16 amino acids. CDR1 and CDR2 from the germline V gene are SGHAT and FQNNGV. Trimming stripped 3 bases from V and 6 bases from J, with 17 bases between. The CDR3 region has the DNA TGTGCCAGCAGCTTTGACAGCTCGCAGCGGGATGAAAAACTGTTTTTT. It translates to CASSFDSSQRDEKLFF.

This clone was seen more than once but under ten times. This chain uses TRBV7-8 with TRBJ2-3; TRBD2 matches 11 bases. The CDR3 loop spans 16 amino acids. V lost 3 bases and J lost 5; bases outside the gene matches: 7. The germline V gene has CDR1 SGHVS and CDR2 FQNEAQ. The chain's CDR3 is CASSLVAGGPQDTQYF. CDR3 nucleotide sequence: TGTGCCAGCAGCTTGGTAGCGGGGGGGCCCCAAGATACGCAGTATTTT.

The CDR3 spells CASSSLELGYTF. DNA for the CDR3: TGTGCCAGCAGTAGCTTGGAGCTCGGGTACACCTTC. J is TRBJ1-2 and V is TRBV12-3 or TRBV12-4; D ambiguous. This CDR3 is 12 amino acids long. Between the trimmed V and J ends, which lost 5 bases and 11 bases, there was a span of 15 bases.

This clone was detected a few times. The chain carries TRBV10-1 and TRBJ2-1; a weak D match, TRBD1 (6 bases). The CDR3 extends over 14 amino acids. With 10 bases removed from V and 4 bases from J, the gap between germline ends came to 17 bases. Germline V gene sequence: CDR1 WNHNN, CDR2 SYGVQD (reference sequence). The CDR3 here is CAMLCRGEYNEQFF. DNA for the CDR3: TGCGCCATGTTGTGCAGGGGAGAATACAATGAGCAGTTCTTC.

The chain employs TRBV5-1 and TRBJ2-1; a weak D match, TRBD1 (5 bases). Germline loops: CDR1 SGHRS, CDR2 YFSETQ. V shed 2 bases and J shed 0 bases, with 18 bases lying between them. The CDR3 is made up of 18 amino acids. CDR3 nucleotide sequence: TGCGCCAGCAGCTTTTTGTTTGGGGCGATTAGCTCCTACAATGAGCAGTTCTTC. It translates to CASSFLFGAISSYNEQFF.

The chain combines TRBV19 with TRBJ1-1; tentatively, D is TRBD1 (5 bases). CDR3 size: 13 residues. The ends were cut back, 6 bases at V and 6 bases at J, with 14 bases in the middle. Germline lookup yields CDR1 LNHDA and CDR2 SQIVND (reference sequence). The CDR3 DNA is TGTGCCAGTAGCCCCACGGGGGGATCTGAAGCTTTCTTT. This translates into CASSPTGGSEAFF. The whole variable domain, filled in from reference TRBV19 and TRBJ1-1, reads DGGITQSPKYLFRKEGQNVTLSCEQNLNHDAMYWYRQDPGQGLRLIYYSQIVNDFQKGDIAEGYSVSREKKESFPLTVTSAQKNPTAFYLCASSPTGGSEAFFGQGTRLTVV.

The V and J genes are TRBV2 and TRBJ1-4; D is possibly TRBD1 (5 bases). CDR3 length equals 17 residues. With 3 bases removed from V and 5 bases from J, the gap between germline ends came to 19 bases. Germline CDR1 is SNHLY and CDR2 is FYNNEI. CDR3 sequence reads: CASSDSREGPGNEKLFF. The DNA for the CDR3 is TGTGCCAGCAGTGATTCGAGGGAGGGGCCGGGGAATGAAAAACTGTTTTTT.

In its sample, this clone was seen once. V and J are TRBV7-9 and TRBJ1-2, with D hard to call. The germline gives CDR1 SEHNR, CDR2 FQNEAQ (reference sequence). V lost 2 bases and J lost 4, with 11 bases in between. The CDR3 extends over 14 amino acids. CDR3 nucleotide sequence: TGTGCCAGCAGCTTACTTACTCGGGGCTATGGCTACACCTTC. Protein: CASSLLTRGYGYTF. The full variable domain, in which reference TRBV7-9 and TRBJ1-2 provide the parts outside the CDR3, is DTGVSQNPRHKITKRGQNVTFRCDPISEHNRLYWYRQTLGQGPEFLTYFQNEAQLEKSRLLSDRFSAERPKGSFSTLEIQRTEQGDSAMYLCASSLLTRGYGYTFGSGTRLTVV.

The V and J genes are TRBV27 and TRBJ2-7, with 7 bases matching TRBD1. The germline V gene encodes CDR1 MNHEY and CDR2 SMNVEV (reference sequence). There are 15 residues in the CDR3. V was clipped by 0 bases and J by 0 bases; unmatched bases: 2. DNA of the CDR3: TGTGCCAGCAGTTTATCGGGGGACAGCTCCTACGAGCAGTACTTC. Its protein is CASSLSGDSSYEQYF.

In its sample, this clone was seen once. CDR3 coding DNA: TGTGCCAGCAGTGACCCGGGACAGGGACCCTACGAGCAGTACTTC. Its translation: CASSDPGQGPYEQYF. This chain links TRBV25-1 with TRBJ2-7; TRBD1 aligns across 9 bases. V lost 3 bases to trimming and J lost 2 bases; unmatched junction nucleotides: 5. CDR3 length equals 15 residues. Germline CDR1 reads MGHDK; CDR2 reads SYGVNS.

The chain recombines TRBV9 with TRBJ2-2, with 7 bases fitting TRBD1. Germline V gene data show CDR1 as SGDLS and CDR2 as YYNGEE. The J segment lost 4 bases and the V segment lost 1 base, leaving 7 bases of the junction unmatched. The CDR3 totals 16 residues. In DNA, the CDR3 is TGTGCCAGCAGCGTAAAATCCCAGGGGGTCACCGGGGAGCTGTTTTTT. Residues: CASSVKSQGVTGELFF.

The chain couples TRBV4-1 to TRBJ2-7; 9 bases line up with TRBD2. Germline lookup yields CDR1 MGHRA and CDR2 YSYEKL. The CDR3 totals 17 residues. The V segment lost 4 bases and the J segment 3 bases; nucleotides outside the gene matches: 13. CDR3 sequence (DNA): TGCGCCAGCAGCCTTGACCTTCTGGGACTAGCAGACTACGAGCAGTACTTC. The encoded protein is CASSLDLLGLADYEQYF.

The CDR3 reads CASSIWDNGEKLFF. DNA for the CDR3: TGTGCCAGTAGTATTTGGGACAACGGCGAAAAACTGTTTTTT. V usage is TRBV19 and J usage is TRBJ1-4; D perhaps matches TRBD1 (6 bases). The V and J ends lost 3 bases and 8 bases respectively, with 13 bases between them. This CDR3 spans 14 amino acids. The germline CDR1 and CDR2 sequences are LNHDA and SQIVND (reference sequence). The full variable domain, its missing parts supplied by reference TRBV19 and TRBJ1-4, is DGGITQSPKYLFRKEGQNVTLSCEQNLNHDAMYWYRQDPGQGLRLIYYSQIVNDFQKGDIAEGYSVSREKKESFPLTVTSAQKNPTAFYLCASSIWDNGEKLFFGSGTQLSVL.

The chain couples TRBV5-6 to TRBJ2-7; 10 bases are shared with TRBD1. Germline V gene data show CDR1 as SGHDT and CDR2 as YYEEEE. The V gene end was trimmed by 0 bases and the J gene end by 6 bases; junction bases not matched to a gene: 3. This CDR3 region has 14 residues. CDR3 in DNA: TGTGCCAGCAGCTTGGCCGGGACAGGGGTCGAGCAGTACTTC. Residues: CASSLAGTGVEQYF.

The sample holds a few counts of this clone. This sequence joins TRBV4-1 and TRBJ1-5, with 8 nucleotides matching TRBD1. The J segment lost 5 bases and the V segment lost 3 bases, leaving 6 bases of the junction unmatched. Per germline, CDR1 MGHRA and CDR2 YSYEKL. The CDR3 length is 15 residues. CDR3 protein: CASSHAPGGDQPQHF. For the CDR3, the DNA is TGCGCCAGCAGCCACGCGCCAGGGGGCGATCAGCCCCAGCATTTT.

V gene TRBV5-1 combines with J gene TRBJ2-3, with 9 bases identical to TRBD2. This CDR3 comprises 16 residues. After removal of 2 bases from V and 3 bases from J, the junction contained 7 bases not matched to a gene. The V gene's germline CDR1 is SGHRS and CDR2 YFSETQ. CDR3 nucleotides: TGCGCCAGCAGCTTACCTAGCGGGGACGGGACAGATACGCAGTATTTT. It is translated as CASSLPSGDGTDTQYF.

The CDR3 region has the DNA TGTGCCAGCAGCTTAAGAGGGTTGGGCACCGGGGAGCTGTTTTTT. Protein sequence: CASSLRGLGTGELFF. This rearrangement joins TRBV7-3 to TRBJ2-2, with D perhaps matching TRBD2 (5 bases). V lost 1 base to trimming and J lost 4 bases, with 10 bases between them. The CDR3 is 15 amino acids. The germline V gene encodes CDR1 SGHTA and CDR2 FQGTGA.

This chain connects TRBV27 to TRBJ1-5; D unclear. CDR3 length: 12 amino acids. Looked up from germline, CDR1 is MNHEY and CDR2 is SMNVEV (reference sequence). V was cut by 8 bases and J by 6 bases, with 11 bases left in between. CDR3 bases: TGTGCCAGCCGGGGAGGAAGTCAGCCCCAGCATTTT. Translation: CASRGGSQPQHF.

The rearrangement links TRBV5-4 to TRBJ1-5; D not resolved. This CDR3 contains 16 residues. Between the trimmed V and J ends, which lost 1 base and 0 bases, there was a span of 11 bases. The germline CDR1 and CDR2 sequences are SGHNT and YYREEE (reference sequence). In DNA form, the CDR3 reads TGTGCCAGCAGCTTGACCCCTGGGAGTAGCAATCAGCCCCAGCATTTT. It encodes CASSLTPGSSNQPQHF.

This chain links TRBV19 with TRBJ1-4, with D tentatively TRBD1 (5 bases). In germline, CDR1 is LNHDA, CDR2 SQIVND (reference sequence). The CDR3 has 16 residues. Deletions cut 9 bases from V and 10 bases from J, with 27 bases between. CDR3 amino acids: CASRPLLGGGEVKLFF. The CDR3 nucleotides read TGTGCCAGCAGACCCCTCCTTGGTGGGGGGGAGGTAAAACTGTTTTTT.

This chain links TRBV3-1 (or the pseudogene TRBV3-2) with TRBJ2-3, with no clear D. V dropped 1 base and J dropped 5 bases, with 16 bases sitting between them. This CDR3 has 16 amino acids. Germline assignment: CDR1 LGHDT and CDR2 YNNKEL (reference sequence). The CDR3 sequence is CASSQAVSFFRDTQYF. The CDR3 DNA follows: TGTGCCAGCAGCCAAGCAGTCTCCTTTTTCCGAGATACGCAGTATTTT.